This T cell receptor (beta chain) was identified during a study of T-cell reconstitution after alpha-beta-depleted transplantation in children (TCRdb year 2016). In the study overall: The study quantitatively tracked T-cell immune reconstitution after TCRalphabeta/CD19-depleted allogeneic hematopoietic cell transplantation in children using TCR repertoire profiling.

Reading from cysteine to phenylalanine, the CDR3 counts 14 amino acids. Of all the DNA, just the CDR3 is kept, 42 bases in frame from base 1. CDR1 and CDR2 are read off the germline V gene as MNHNS and SASEGT. V and J are trimmed by 5 bases and 4 bases, and the gene matches miss 5 bases of the junction. Library creation used PCR. Sequencing used an Illumina HiSeq 2500. To normalize quantification of the TCRbeta repertoire, the TCR libraries were built with molecular barcoding that relied on unique molecular identifiers. Clones were called with MiXCR by TCRdb after fastp trimmed the public reads at Q25, and only in-frame beta chains were retained. Records with the same CDR3 protein are collapsed into one entry carrying the most frequent genes and DNA. The sample table shows around 680,000 distinct CDR3 sequences, and roughly 17% are seen once. The ten largest clones represent 0.85% to 1.3% of the sample.

This clonotype was observed at least ten times. No antigen is known for it. Per-nucleotide qualities are absent, and no much larger clonotype sits a single base away. Sequencing was performed on PBMCs from the stem cell graft donor, taken from the stem cell graft. The rearranged segments are TRBV6-1 and TRBJ1-2; 9 junctional bases match TRBD1. The receptor was derived from a human donor who donated a stem cell graft to a child with acute myeloid leukemia. The sequenced DNA: TGTGCCAGCAGTCCCGAGGGACAGGGCTATGGCTACACCTTC. It is translated as CASSPEGQGYGYTF.